This T cell receptor beta chain was obtained from a study of beta chain features in type 1 diabetes. Germline CDR1 is MNHEY and CDR2 is SMNVEV (reference sequence). With V trimmed by 4 bases and J by 5 bases, 7 bases remained unmatched. The CDR3 consists of 14 residues. Using CD45RO/CCR7/CD25/CD127/CD95/CD27, CD4+ naive, central memory, regulatory and stem cell-like memory cells were sorted. Broader study findings: All four CD4+ subsets of Type 1 diabetes patients contained TCRB CDR3s that were moderately but significantly shorter. Patients and controls would be equally affected if PCR favored shorter templates. Naive, central memory and Treg TCRB repertoires appeared more alike in patients than in healthy donors.

This clone was counted between two and nine times. Its target is unknown. All of the isolated RNA was reverse transcribed, so expressed TCRB transcripts were sequenced. Mean read depth for naive, central memory and regulatory T cell samples was around 3.5 million reads. TCRdb's copy holds only in-frame clones and misses some; the assay was immunoSEQ multiplex PCR. The sample shows about 160,000 clones, approximately 7.9% of them seen only once. The chain joins TRBV27 to TRBJ2-5; 7 nucleotides agree with TRBD2. The sequence came from a man aged 18 to 30 with type 1 diabetes. The sequencing input was central memory CD4+ T cells from blood. CDR3 nucleotides: TGTGCCAGCAGTTCTACGGCGGGGGTTGAGACCCAGTACTTC. Translating gives CASSSTAGVETQYF.